This T cell receptor (beta chain) came from a study of blood T cells in healthy people across ages. This CDR3 comprises 15 residues. CDR1 is SGHRS, CDR2 YFSETQ, per germline. V gave up 0 bases and J gave up 7 bases, with 13 bases separating them. It was with a sample-barcoded 5' primer and a J-beta primer mix that a second PCR of roughly 7 to 12 cycles was run. TCRdb passed the 5' RACE reads through MiXCR, listing each CDR3 protein once. The sample contains 1.5 million to 2 million distinct CDR3 sequences, roughly 27% of which appear only once. The sequencing input was blood. The gene calls are TRBV5-1 and TRBJ2-2, with a tentative D call TRBD1 (6 bases). This sequence originates from a young woman in good health. CDR3 sequence (DNA): TGCGCCAGCAGCTTGGGACAGGTTAGCAGCGGGGAGCTGTTTTTT. This gives the protein CASSLGQVSSGELFF.